This TCR beta chain was observed in a study of T cell responses to AZD1222 COVID-19 vaccine. With regard to this clone: Antigen specificity is unknown.

The repertoire was sequenced with immunoSEQ multiplex PCR; TCRdb's copy has only in-frame clones and lacks some. This sample has tens of thousands of clones, with about nine tenths found just once. Study-level results: White British donors predominated, females outnumbered males, and clonal diversity was possibly underestimated. Reports indicate that nearly half of spike-specific TCRs are directed at unmutated variant regions.

The CDR3 sequence is 11 residues long. V gave up 6 bases and J gave up 6 bases, with 8 bases separating them. Germline-derived CDR1 and CDR2 are SNHLY and FYNNEI. The rearrangement joins TRBV2 to TRBJ1-2; unclear D gene. This sequence was found in an adult who received the AZD1222 COVID-19 vaccine. Source: peripheral blood, taken 28 days after the second AZD1222 dose. CDR3 region: CASRDRDGYTF. In DNA, the CDR3 is TGTGCCAGCAGAGATAGGGATGGCTACACCTTC.